These 2 T cell receptor beta chains were sequenced from one sample in a study of blood T cell repertoires in COVID-19. Data came from immunoSEQ multiplex PCR; TCRdb stores just in-frame clones and leaves some out. The sample carries around 170,000 clones, 86% recorded once. The specimen was PBMCs or T cells enriched from blood (not recorded which). The receptors were sampled from a woman in her twenties or thirties who had recovered from COVID-19.

This clone was recorded many times. The chain combines TRBV7-2 with TRBJ2-2, with 16 nucleotides matching TRBD2. Germline-derived CDR1 and CDR2 are SGHTA and FQGNSA. There are 16 residues in the CDR3. With 3 bases clipped from V and 7 bases from J, the junction kept 2 bases outside the gene matches. The CDR3 loop reads CASSLGTSGRVGELFF. CDR3 in DNA: TGTGCCAGCAGCTTGGGGACTAGCGGGAGGGTCGGGGAGCTGTTTTTT.

This clone showed up just a few times. This chain links TRBV19 with TRBJ1-2; TRBD1 matches 7 bases. Germline loops: CDR1 LNHDA, CDR2 SQIVND (reference sequence). This CDR3 contains 15 residues. With 9 bases clipped from V and 0 bases from J, the junction kept 10 bases outside the gene matches. The CDR3 spells CASRGTGTANYGYTF. The CDR3 nucleotides are TGTGCCAGCCGAGGAACCGGGACAGCTAACTATGGCTACACCTTC.